The T cell receptor (beta chain) under discussion was sequenced for a study of identical twins. Study conclusions and caveats: Not following the same donors, the study drew its conclusions from cross-sectional statistical analysis. Sequences that were out-of-frame, alpha and twin-shared displayed an excess of low generation probability. Sequences that were beta out-of-frame showed weaker excess twin sharing.

This clonotype was picked up a small number of times. Its cognate antigen is unknown. Template switching added a universal primer binding site, and final cDNA carried unique molecular identifiers. TCRdb itself ran the 5' RACE reads through MiXCR, one entry per CDR3 protein. The sample carries around 220,000 distinct CDR3 sequences, roughly a tenth recorded once. The V gene's germline CDR1 is DFQATT and CDR2 SNEGSKA (reference sequence). This CDR3 region has 16 residues. The V and J ends lost 0 bases and 6 bases respectively, with 18 bases between them. Sequenced sample: memory T cells sorted from blood. The TCR was taken from a man aged 45-65 years in good health. V and J are TRBV20-1 and TRBJ1-5; TRBD1 might be the D (5 bases). This chain's CDR3 is CSAREGGSSGGQPQHF. The CDR3 nucleotides are TGCAGTGCTAGAGAAGGAGGGTCCTCGGGGGGTCAGCCCCAGCATTTT.